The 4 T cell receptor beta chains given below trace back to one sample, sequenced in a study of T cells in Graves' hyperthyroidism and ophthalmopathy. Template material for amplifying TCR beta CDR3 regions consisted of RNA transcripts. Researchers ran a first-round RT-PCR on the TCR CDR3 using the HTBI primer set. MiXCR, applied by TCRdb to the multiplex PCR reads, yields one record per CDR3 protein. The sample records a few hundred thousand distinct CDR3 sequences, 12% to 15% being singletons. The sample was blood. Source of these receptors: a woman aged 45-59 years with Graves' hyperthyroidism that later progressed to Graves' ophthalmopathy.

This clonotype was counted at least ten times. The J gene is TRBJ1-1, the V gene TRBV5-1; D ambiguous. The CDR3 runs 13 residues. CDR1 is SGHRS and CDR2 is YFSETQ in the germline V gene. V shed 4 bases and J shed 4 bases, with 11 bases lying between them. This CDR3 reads CASSPSTSTEAFF. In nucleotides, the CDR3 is TGCGCCAGCAGCCCCTCTACTAGCACTGAAGCTTTCTTT.

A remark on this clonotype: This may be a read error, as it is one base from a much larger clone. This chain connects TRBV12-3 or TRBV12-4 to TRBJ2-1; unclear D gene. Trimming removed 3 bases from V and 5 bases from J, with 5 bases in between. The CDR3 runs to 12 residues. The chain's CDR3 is CASSFRNNEQFF. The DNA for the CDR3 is TGTGCCAGCAGTTTCCGCAACAATGAGCAGTTCTTC.

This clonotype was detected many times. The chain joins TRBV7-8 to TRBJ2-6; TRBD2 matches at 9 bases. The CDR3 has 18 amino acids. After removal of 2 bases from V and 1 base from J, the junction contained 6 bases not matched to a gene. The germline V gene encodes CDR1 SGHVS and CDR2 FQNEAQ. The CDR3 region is CASSLRLAGYSGANVLTF. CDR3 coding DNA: TGTGCCAGCAGCTTAAGGCTAGCGGGATATTCTGGGGCCAACGTCCTGACTTTC.

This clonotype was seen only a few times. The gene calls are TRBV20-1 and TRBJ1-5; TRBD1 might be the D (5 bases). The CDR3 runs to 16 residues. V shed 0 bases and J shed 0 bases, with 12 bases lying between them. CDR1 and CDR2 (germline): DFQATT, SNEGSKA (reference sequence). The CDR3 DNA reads TGCAGTGCTAGAGATCTCGGGGGTTATAGCAATCAGCCCCAGCATTTT. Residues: CSARDLGGYSNQPQHF.